This T cell receptor beta chain was profiled in a study of cytomegalovirus exposure and HLA in healthy donors. Trimming removed 6 bases at V and 5 bases at J, with 10 bases between. Germline V lookup: CDR1 DFQATT, CDR2 SNEGSKA (reference sequence). This CDR3 has 11 residues. This clone appeared a few times. The PCR made use of 60 Vbeta and 13 Jbeta primers. TCRdb's table, derived via immunoSEQ multiplex PCR, lists solely in-frame clones and lacks some. Here the sample spans 130,000 or so clones, about 8.6% being singletons. The sequenced material came from PBMCs. This sequence was found in a woman aged 40 to 50 in good health and CMV-seropositive. V is TRBV20-1 and J is TRBJ1-1; tentative D call: TRBD1 (5 bases). The CDR3 reads CSASRGTEAFF. CDR3 nucleotide sequence: TGCAGTGCAAGTCGGGGGACTGAAGCTTTCTTT.